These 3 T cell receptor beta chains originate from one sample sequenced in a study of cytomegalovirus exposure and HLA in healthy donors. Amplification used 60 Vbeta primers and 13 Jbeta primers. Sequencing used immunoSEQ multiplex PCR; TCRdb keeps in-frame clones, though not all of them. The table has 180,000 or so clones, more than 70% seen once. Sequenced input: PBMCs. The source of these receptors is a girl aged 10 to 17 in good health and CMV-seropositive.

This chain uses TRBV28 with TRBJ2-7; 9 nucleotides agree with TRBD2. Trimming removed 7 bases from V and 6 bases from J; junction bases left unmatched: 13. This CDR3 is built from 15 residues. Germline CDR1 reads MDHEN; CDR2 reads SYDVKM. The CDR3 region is CASTGRMREGREQYF. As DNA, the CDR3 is TGTGCCAGCACCGGACGAATGCGGGAGGGTCGCGAGCAGTACTTC.

The CDR3 nucleotides read TGTGCCAGCTCACTTTCGTGGGAGCTGTTTTTT. Its protein product is CASSLSWELFF. J is TRBJ2-2 and V is TRBV18; D remains unclear. CDR1 and CDR2 from the germline V gene are KGHSH and LQKENI. The CDR3 has 11 amino acids. V lost 4 bases to trimming and J lost 9 bases, with 6 bases between them.

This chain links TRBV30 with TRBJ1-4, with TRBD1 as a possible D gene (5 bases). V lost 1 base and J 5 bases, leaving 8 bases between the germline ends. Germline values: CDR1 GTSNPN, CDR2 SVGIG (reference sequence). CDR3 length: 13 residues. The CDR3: CAWSGGGNEKLFF. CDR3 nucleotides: TGTGCCTGGAGTGGGGGGGGAAATGAAAAACTGTTTTTT. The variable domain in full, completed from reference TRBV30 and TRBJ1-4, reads SQTIHQWPATLVQPVGSPLSLECTVEGTSNPNLYWYRQAAGRGLQLLFYSVGIGQISSEVPQNLSASRPQDRQFILSSKKLLLSDSGFYLCAWSGGGNEKLFFGSGTQLSVL.